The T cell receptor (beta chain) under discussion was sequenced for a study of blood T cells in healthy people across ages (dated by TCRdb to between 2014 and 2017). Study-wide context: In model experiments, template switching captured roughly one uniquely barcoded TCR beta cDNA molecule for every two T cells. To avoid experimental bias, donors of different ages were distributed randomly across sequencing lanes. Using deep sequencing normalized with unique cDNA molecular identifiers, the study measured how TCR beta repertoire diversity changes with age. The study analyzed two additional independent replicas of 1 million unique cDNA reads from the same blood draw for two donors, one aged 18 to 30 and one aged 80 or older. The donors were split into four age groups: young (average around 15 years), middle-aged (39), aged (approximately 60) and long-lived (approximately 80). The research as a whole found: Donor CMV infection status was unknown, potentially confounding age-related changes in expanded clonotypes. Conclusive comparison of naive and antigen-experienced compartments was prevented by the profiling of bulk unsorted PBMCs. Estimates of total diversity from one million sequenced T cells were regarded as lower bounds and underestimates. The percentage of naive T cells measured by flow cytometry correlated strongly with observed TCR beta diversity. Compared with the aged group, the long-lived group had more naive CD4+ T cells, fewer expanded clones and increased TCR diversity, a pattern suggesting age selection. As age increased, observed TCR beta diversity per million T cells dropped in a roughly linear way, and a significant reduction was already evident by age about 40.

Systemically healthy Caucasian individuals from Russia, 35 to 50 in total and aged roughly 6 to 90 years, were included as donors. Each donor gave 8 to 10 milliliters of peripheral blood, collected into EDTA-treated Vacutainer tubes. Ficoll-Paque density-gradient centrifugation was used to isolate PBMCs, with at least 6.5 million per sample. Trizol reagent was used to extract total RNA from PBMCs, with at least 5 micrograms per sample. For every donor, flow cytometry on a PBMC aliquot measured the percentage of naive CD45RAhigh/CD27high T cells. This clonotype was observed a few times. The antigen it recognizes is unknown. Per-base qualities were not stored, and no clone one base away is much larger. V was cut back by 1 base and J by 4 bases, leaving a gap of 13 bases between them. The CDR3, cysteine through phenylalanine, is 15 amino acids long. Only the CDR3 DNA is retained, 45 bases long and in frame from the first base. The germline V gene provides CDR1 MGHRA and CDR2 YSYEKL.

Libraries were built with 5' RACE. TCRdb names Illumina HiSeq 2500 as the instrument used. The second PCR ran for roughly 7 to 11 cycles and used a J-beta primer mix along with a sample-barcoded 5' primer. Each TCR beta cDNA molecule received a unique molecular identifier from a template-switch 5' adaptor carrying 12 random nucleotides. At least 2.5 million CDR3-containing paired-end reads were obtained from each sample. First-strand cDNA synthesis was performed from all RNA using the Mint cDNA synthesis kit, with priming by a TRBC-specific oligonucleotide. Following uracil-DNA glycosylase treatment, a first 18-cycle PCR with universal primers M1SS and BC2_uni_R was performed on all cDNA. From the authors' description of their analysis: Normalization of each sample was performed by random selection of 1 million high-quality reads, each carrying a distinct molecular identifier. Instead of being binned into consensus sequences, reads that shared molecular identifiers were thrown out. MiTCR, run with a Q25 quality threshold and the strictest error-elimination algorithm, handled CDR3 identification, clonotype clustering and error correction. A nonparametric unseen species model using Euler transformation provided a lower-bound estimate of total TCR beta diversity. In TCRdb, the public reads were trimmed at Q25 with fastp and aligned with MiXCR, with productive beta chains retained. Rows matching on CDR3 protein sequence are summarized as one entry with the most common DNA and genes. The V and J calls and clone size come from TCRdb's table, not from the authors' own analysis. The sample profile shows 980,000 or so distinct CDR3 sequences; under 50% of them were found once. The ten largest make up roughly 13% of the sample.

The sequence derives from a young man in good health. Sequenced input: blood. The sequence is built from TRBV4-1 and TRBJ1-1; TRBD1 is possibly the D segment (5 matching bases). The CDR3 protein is CASSQVGVVATEAFF. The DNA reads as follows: TGCGCCAGCAGCCAAGTAGGGGTTGTAGCCACTGAAGCTTTCTTT.